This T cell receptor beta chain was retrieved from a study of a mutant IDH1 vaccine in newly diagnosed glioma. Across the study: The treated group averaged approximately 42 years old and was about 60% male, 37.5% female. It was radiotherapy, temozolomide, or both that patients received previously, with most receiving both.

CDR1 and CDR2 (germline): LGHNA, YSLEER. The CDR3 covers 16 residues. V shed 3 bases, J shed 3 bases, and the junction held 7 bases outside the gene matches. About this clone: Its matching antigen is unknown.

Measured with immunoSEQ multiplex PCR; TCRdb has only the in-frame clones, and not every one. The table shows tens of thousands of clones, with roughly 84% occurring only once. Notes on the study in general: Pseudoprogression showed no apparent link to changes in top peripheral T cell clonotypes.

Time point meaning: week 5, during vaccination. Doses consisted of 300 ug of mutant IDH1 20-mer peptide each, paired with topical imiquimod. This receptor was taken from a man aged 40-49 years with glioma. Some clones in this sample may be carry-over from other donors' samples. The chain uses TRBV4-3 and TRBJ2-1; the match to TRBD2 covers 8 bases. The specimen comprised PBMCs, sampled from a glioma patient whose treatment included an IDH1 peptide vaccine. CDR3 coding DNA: TGCGCCAGCAGCCAGGGGGGCGGGGGGTACTACAATGAGCAGTTCTTC. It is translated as CASSQGGGGYYNEQFF.